These 5 T cell receptor beta chains came from one sample sequenced in a study of blood T cell repertoires in COVID-19 (dated by TCRdb to the early 2020s). Libraries came from the immunoSEQ multiplex PCR assay. Entries here come from immuneACCESS through TCRdb and include only in-frame sequences with V and J called. Some clones fail to appear in such tables; in the studies checked, an unresolved V gene covers under half of the shortfall, and the cause of the remainder is unknown. This sample is represented by about 240,000 clones; approximately 84% of them were singletons. About 3.3% of the sample belongs to the ten largest clones. The sample comprised PBMCs or T cells enriched from blood (not recorded which). The receptors shown here come from a woman in her forties with acute COVID-19.

For the CDR3, the DNA is TGTGCCAGCAGCGTAAGGGACAGGGGGCTCGCAGATACGCAGTATTTT. It is translated as CASSVRDRGLADTQYF. The V gene is TRBV9, the J gene TRBJ2-3; 12 positions match TRBD1. This CDR3 contains 16 residues. Trimming cost V 1 base and J 4 bases; bases outside gene matches: 4. Germline V lookup: CDR1 SGDLS, CDR2 YYNGEE. The entire variable domain, with the rest obtained from reference TRBV9 and TRBJ2-3, is as follows: DSGVTQTPKHLITATGQRVTLRCSPRSGDLSVYWYQQSLDQGLQFLIQYYNGEERAKGNILERFSAQQFPDLHSELNLSSLELGDSALYFCASSVRDRGLADTQYFGPGTRLTVL.

The rearrangement joins TRBV3-1 (or the pseudogene TRBV3-2) to TRBJ2-2, with D maybe TRBD1 (6 bases). Germline assignment: CDR1 LGHDT and CDR2 YNNKEL (reference sequence). This CDR3 contains 14 residues. Deletions cut 1 base from V and 8 bases from J, with 11 bases between. For the CDR3, the DNA is TGTGCCAGCAGCCAAGGAACAGGGTGGGGGGAGCTGTTTTTT. Residues: CASSQGTGWGELFF.

The chain employs TRBV11-2 and TRBJ2-7, with a tentative D call TRBD1 (5 bases). V was pared by 4 bases and J by 0 bases, with 7 bases between. Germline CDR1 SGHAT, CDR2 FQNNGV. The CDR3 is made up of 13 amino acids. The chain's CDR3 is CASSSRGSYEQYF. CDR3 DNA sequence: TGTGCCAGCAGCTCAAGGGGCTCCTACGAGCAGTACTTC.

The genes are TRBV7-9 and TRBJ2-1; a possible D gene is TRBD1 (6 bases). CDR3 length equals 13 residues. The V and J ends lost 6 bases and 8 bases respectively, with 14 bases between them. CDR1 is SEHNR and CDR2 is FQNEAQ in the germline V gene (reference sequence). CDR3 amino acids: CASSHYRDDEQFF. The CDR3 DNA is TGTGCCAGCAGTCATTACAGGGACGATGAGCAGTTCTTC.

Here the CDR3 reads CASSLEWEGLDEQYF. CDR3 sequence (DNA): TGTGCCAGCAGCTTGGAGTGGGAGGGCCTCGACGAGCAGTACTTC. The rearrangement links TRBV5-4 to TRBJ2-7; 7 bases map to TRBD2. The CDR3 contains 15 residues. From germline, CDR1 is SGHNT and CDR2 YYREEE (reference sequence). The V and J ends lost 0 bases and 5 bases, in that order; junction bases with no gene match: 8. Full variable domain (remainder filled in from reference TRBV5-4 and TRBJ2-7): ETGVTQSPTHLIKTRGQQVTLRCSSQSGHNTVSWYQQALGQGPQFIFQYYREEENGRGNFPPRFSGLQFPNYSSELNVNALELDDSALYLCASSLEWEGLDEQYFGPGTRLTVT.